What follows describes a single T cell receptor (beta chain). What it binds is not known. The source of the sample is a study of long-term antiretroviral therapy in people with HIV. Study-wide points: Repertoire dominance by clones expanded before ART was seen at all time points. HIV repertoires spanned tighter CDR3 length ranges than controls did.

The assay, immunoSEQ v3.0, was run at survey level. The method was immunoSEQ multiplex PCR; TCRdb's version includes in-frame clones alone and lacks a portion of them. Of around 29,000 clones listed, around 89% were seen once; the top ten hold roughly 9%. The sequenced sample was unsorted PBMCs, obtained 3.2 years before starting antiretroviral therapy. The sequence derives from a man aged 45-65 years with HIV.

In nucleotides, the CDR3 is TGCGCCAGCACCCTTGGCGGGACGGCCCAAGAGACCCAGTACTTC. This codes for CASTLGGTAQETQYF. V and J are TRBV5-1 and TRBJ2-5; the D gene is possibly TRBD2 (6 bases). The germline V gene has CDR1 SGHRS and CDR2 YFSETQ. The CDR3 length is 15 residues. Deletions cut 6 bases from V and 1 base from J, with 16 bases between.